What follows is one T cell receptor (beta chain) and its context. Its antigen is still unknown. The sample belongs to a study of T cell repertoires in cytomegalovirus infection. Study-level information: Peptides in the study included HLA-C-restricted and HLA-B-restricted CMV epitopes. Evidence of both CMV infection and a matching HLA type came from public TCR beta signatures. Study-wide findings and caveats: The ex vivo response was dominated by HLA-C-restricted CMV-specific TCR beta clonotypes.

Germline CDR1 is MNHNS and CDR2 is SASEGT. The CDR3 is 15 residues long. The germline V and J ends were trimmed by 6 bases and 4 bases, with 15 bases remaining between them. TCRdb reanalysed the reads using MiXCR and keeps one entry per CDR3 protein. This table has 650,000 to 900,000 distinct CDR3 sequences, about 30% appearing once. The sequencing here drew on cultured CD8+ T cells from PBMCs, taken from culture after CMV antigen stimulation. The TCR comes from a human donor in good health (CMV status not recorded). Some clones in this sample may be carry-over from other donors' samples. The chain links TRBV6-1 to TRBJ2-2, with a weak D call TRBD2 (6 bases). The CDR3 is CASRDEPEGTGELFF. The CDR3 nucleotides are TGTGCCAGCAGGGACGAGCCGGAGGGCACCGGGGAGCTGTTTTTT.